This T cell receptor (beta chain) was observed in a study of cytomegalovirus exposure and HLA in healthy donors (dated by TCRdb to 2016 to 2017). At the level of the whole study: An earlier analysis of fewer than 750 of the donors reported over 250 Gb of sequence data and 95 million to 120 million unique TCR beta sequences obtained from approximately 180 million T cells. An early release covering around 630 HLA-typed donors comprised 250 to 350 gigabases of sequencing data and around 80 million unique TCR sequences. Of the approximately 400 genotyped donors, 70% to 90% were placed in the genetic ancestry cluster associated with self-reported Caucasian donors. The study aimed to test whether cataloging public T cell receptors could reveal signatures of past pathogen exposure. The study profiled the T cell repertoires of 500 to 800 subjects by immunosequencing and related them to cytomegalovirus serostatus. Along with the approximately 700-subject first cohort, a separate validation cohort of over a hundred different subjects was used. To predict cytomegalovirus infection status, the study brought together high-throughput TCR immunosequencing, statistical association of individual TCRs with disease status, and machine learning. A later analysis re-examined previously published TCR beta repertoires from just over 650 donors and added high-resolution HLA genotyping to investigate patterns of TCR occurrence. Rather than using new phenotypic data, the later analysis identified candidate immune exposures from TCR beta sequences and from how often those sequences occurred across donors. To decide whether each TCR beta V gene segment behaved as functional or pseudogenic, an earlier analysis of fewer than 750 of the donors relied on high-throughput TCR beta sequencing. Donor age, sex, ethnicity and CMV serostatus were compiled together with the repertoire data. A later genetic analysis took genome-wide SNP genotypes for about three fifths of the 666 donors and used that subset as a discovery cohort. All discovery cohort repertoires had been generated on a single sequencing platform. Class I and class II HLA loci were covered by the typing at four-digit resolution. The number of donors typed differed by locus, with 629-630 for A, B, C, DRB1 and DQB1, roughly 550 for DQA1, under 610 for DPA1, and around 430 for DPB1. Four to six DR-DQ haplotypes were handled as single units for association and clustering, since linkage in the cohort was strong. On average, roughly 240,000 unique TCR beta nucleotide sequences were sequenced per donor among about 400 genotyped donors of the cohort, with around 19% of those sequences being non-productive. What the study reported, not specific to this receptor: Some IMGT-functional V segments, including TRBV6-2 and TRBV6-3, could not be distinguished by the 87-base-pair reads and were therefore excluded. In a later genetic analysis, fewer N-insertions in productive TCRs were reported among donors in an Asian-associated ancestry cluster than the roughly 640-donor mean. Three of the identified cytomegalovirus-associated TCR beta chains were confirmed in vitro to be specific for cytomegalovirus antigens. Because counts were too low, 15 to 20 rarely observed V segments, including chromosome 9 orphons, were excluded from the earlier analysis of 587 of the donors. Most CMV-associated TCR beta chains appeared to be HLA-restricted in a later analysis, and the HLA associations seemed to be driven largely by CMV exposure. A later analysis associated 15,000 to 20,000 TCR beta sequences with specific HLA alleles at a false discovery rate of 0.05. This cohort had only TCR beta chains sequenced, and the lack of alpha or paired-chain data limited which features could be detected. A further reported finding was that TCR beta sequences accurately predicted the HLA-A and HLA-B alleles for most subjects in the first cohort. Correlated functional status among segregating V segments might be attributable to linkage disequilibrium, but an unknown experimental factor could not be ruled out. CMV serostatus was the only immune exposure information available for the cohort. Strong co-occurrence of HLA alleles, especially DR and DQ, made assigning TCR associations to individual alleles difficult. In an earlier analysis of about 540 of the donors, most TCR beta V segments were observed in productive rearrangements about 90% or about 30% of the time, broadly matching IMGT annotations. Sequencing depth was assumed to be roughly uniform across donors in the presence/absence analyses, though that assumption may not hold. The study gave a list of about 160 TCR beta chains associated with cytomegalovirus. The classifier was reported to diagnose cytomegalovirus status with high specificity and sensitivity in both the original and validation cohorts. V-gene and J-gene trimming of TCR beta chains was associated with a missense DCLRE1C variant in a later genetic analysis, and the association was replicated in an independent cohort. The sequencing pipeline was judged likely to have produced a cluster of highly shared sequence variants as a technical artifact. A later analysis found that TCR association rates varied across HLA loci, with DRB1 alleles showing the most associated TCRs and HLA-C alleles the fewest. Because HLA typing was missing for some donors at each locus, association tests included only the typed subset. Most TCR sequences were seen in very few donors, while some public TCRs were found in many individuals. According to a later analysis, parvovirus B19, influenza, CMV and Epstein-Barr virus appeared linked to several top co-occurrence clusters. The authors suggested that the approach could potentially be generalized to other disease states and immunological phenotypes. In a later analysis, HLA-associated TCR beta chains showed more clonal expansion and lower generation probabilities than non-associated chains that were equally common.

Libraries were built with the immunoSEQ multiplex PCR assay. A mixture of 60 forward primers for TCR Vbeta segments and 13 reverse primers for TCR Jbeta segments was used in the multiplex PCR. The CDR3 region of rearranged TCR beta genes was amplified from genomic DNA by a multiplex PCR assay. The Illumina HiSeq System was used to sequence the amplified TCR beta libraries as 87-base-pair reads. The authors' analysis ran thus. In a later analysis, tens of millions of unique TCR beta chains were counted across the approximately 640 repertoires, and about 9.9 million of these chains were shared by at least two donors. Raw reads were error-corrected and collapsed into unique sequences with a nearest-neighbor algorithm that merged closely related sequences to remove PCR and sequencing errors. To assign V, D and J gene segments, CDR3 sequences were aligned to IMGT reference sequences. Each retained sequence needed at least a six-nucleotide match to both a V gene segment and a J gene segment. Rearrangements were classified as productive when the CDR3 lacked stop codons and remained in frame with V and J, and all other rearrangements were classified as non-productive. CDR3 was defined according to IMGT convention as the region running from the second conserved V-encoded cysteine to the conserved J-encoded phenylalanine. In an earlier analysis of around 540 of the donors, sequences lacking an unambiguous match to a single V gene segment were excluded. In an earlier analysis of 500 to 750 of the donors, V segments were called functional above 56.7% productive rearrangements and were called segregating when the between-donor standard deviation exceeded 5%. A statistical classification framework was built to diagnose cytomegalovirus status from the catalog of TCR beta chain sequences. V and J gene assignment, in a later analysis, came from comparing TCR nucleotide sequences with IMGT/GENE-DB human TR gene sequences. The TCRdist pipeline was used in a later analysis to assign CDR3 sequences and most-parsimonious VDJ recombination scenarios. A later analysis defined each TCR beta chain by its CDR3 amino acid sequence plus V-gene family, and excluded reads lacking a unique V-gene family. A later analysis removed 550 to 650 highly shared, low-generation-probability nucleotide sequences to deal with suspected cross-contamination and a sequencing artifact. A later analysis calculated a clonal expansion index for each public chain from normalized within-repertoire ranks of inferred template counts. In a later analysis, generation probabilities were computed with a VDJ recombination model fitted to out-of-frame rearrangements, and the resulting probabilities were checked against IGoR. Hypergeometric tests were used in a later analysis to score TCR-TCR, TCR-HLA and TCR-CMV co-occurrence, with a repertoire-size bias correction applied to the TCR pairs. A later analysis estimated false discovery rates by permuting HLA or CMV assignments 20 times. A later analysis grouped co-occurring TCRs with DBSCAN, adding TCRdist sequence similarity when clustering within HLA-allele-positive subsets. Repertoires with fewer than 30,000 or more than 120,000 public chains, plus five repertoires with anomalous nucleotide sharing, were excluded from co-occurrence clustering. Sourced from immuneACCESS, this table was stored by TCRdb with only in-frame sequences that have V and J called. A share of the clones is absent; for the studies checked, an unresolved V gene accounts for under half, and the remainder has no known explanation. From that table come the V and J calls and clone size; the DNA was used to work out D and trimming. This sample gives approximately 110,000 clones in total; 78% of them show up just once. The top ten clonotypes cover 3.6% of the sample.

Ends trimmed: V by 1 base, J by 2 bases; bases unmatched to a gene: 6. Sequences LGHNA (CDR1) and YSLEER (CDR2) are obtained from the germline V gene. From cysteine to phenylalanine, the CDR3 is 16 amino acids long. The CDR3 DNA has 48 bases and is translated from base 1. Details on this clone: The specificity of this receptor is unknown. One base away there is no much larger clone; base qualities are not given.

The cohort consisted of approximately 670 healthy bone marrow donors. Cohort members were all nominally healthy when sampled, although unrecorded immune exposures were likely present. The donor tested CMV seronegative and was one of the 352 seronegative cohort members. A peripheral blood sample was provided by each donor, and peripheral blood mononuclear cells were used for TCR beta sequencing. Genomic DNA extraction from the blood cell samples was performed with the Qiagen DNeasy Blood Extraction Kit. The sequence was collected from a man aged 35 to 55 in good health and CMV-seronegative. What was sequenced was PBMCs. Recombination linked TRBV4-3 to TRBJ2-5, with 8 middle bases fitting TRBD2. The CDR3 protein is CASSQAPAGAQETQYF. The nucleotide sequence is TGCGCCAGCAGCCAAGCCCCAGCGGGGGCACAAGAGACCCAGTACTTC.